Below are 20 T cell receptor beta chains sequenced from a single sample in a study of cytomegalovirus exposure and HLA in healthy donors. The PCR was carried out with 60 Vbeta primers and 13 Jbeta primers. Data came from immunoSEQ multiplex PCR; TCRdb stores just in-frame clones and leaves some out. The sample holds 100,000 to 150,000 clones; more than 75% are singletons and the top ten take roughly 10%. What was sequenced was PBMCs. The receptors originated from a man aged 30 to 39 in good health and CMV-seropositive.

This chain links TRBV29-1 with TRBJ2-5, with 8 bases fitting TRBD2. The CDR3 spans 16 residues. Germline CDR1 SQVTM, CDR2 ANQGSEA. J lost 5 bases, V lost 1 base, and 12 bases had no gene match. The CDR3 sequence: CSVEAVAGSVYETQYF. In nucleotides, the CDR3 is TGCAGCGTTGAAGCCGTAGCGGGGTCCGTCTATGAGACCCAGTACTTC.

CDR3 sequence (DNA): TGTGCCAGCAACCTCTCTACGACAGGGGACTATGGCTACACCTTC. It encodes CASNLSTTGDYGYTF. V is TRBV5-6 and J is TRBJ1-2, with TRBD1 matching over 8 bases. J gave up 3 bases and V 6 bases, and 10 bases lay outside the gene matches. Germline V lookup: CDR1 SGHDT, CDR2 YYEEEE. This CDR3 is 15 amino acids long.

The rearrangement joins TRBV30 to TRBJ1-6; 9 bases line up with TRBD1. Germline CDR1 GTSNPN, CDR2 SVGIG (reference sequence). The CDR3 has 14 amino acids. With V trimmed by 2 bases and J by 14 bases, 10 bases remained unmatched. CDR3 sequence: CAWSRAGQGRSLHF. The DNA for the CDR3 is TGTGCCTGGAGTCGTGCGGGACAGGGCCGCTCCCTCCACTTT.

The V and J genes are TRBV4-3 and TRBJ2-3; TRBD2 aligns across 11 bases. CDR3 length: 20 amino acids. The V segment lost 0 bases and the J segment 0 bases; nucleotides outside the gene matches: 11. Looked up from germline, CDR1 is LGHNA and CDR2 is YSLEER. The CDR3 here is CASSQELAGVAAASTDTQYF. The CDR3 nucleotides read TGCGCCAGCAGCCAAGAACTAGCGGGAGTGGCGGCTGCTAGCACAGATACGCAGTATTTT.

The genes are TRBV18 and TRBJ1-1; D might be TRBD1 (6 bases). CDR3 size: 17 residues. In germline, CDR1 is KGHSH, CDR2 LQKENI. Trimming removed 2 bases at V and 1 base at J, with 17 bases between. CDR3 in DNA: TGTGCCAGCTCACCAAGGGCTGGCAGGGGTGAGAACACTGAAGCTTTCTTT. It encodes CASSPRAGRGENTEAFF.

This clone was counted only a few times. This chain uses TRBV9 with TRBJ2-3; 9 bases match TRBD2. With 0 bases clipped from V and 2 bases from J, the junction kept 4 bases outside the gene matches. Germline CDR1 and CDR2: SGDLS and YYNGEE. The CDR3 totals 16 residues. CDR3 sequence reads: CASSVAAGGPTDTQYF. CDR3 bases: TGTGCCAGCAGCGTAGCTGCGGGAGGGCCCACAGATACGCAGTATTTT.

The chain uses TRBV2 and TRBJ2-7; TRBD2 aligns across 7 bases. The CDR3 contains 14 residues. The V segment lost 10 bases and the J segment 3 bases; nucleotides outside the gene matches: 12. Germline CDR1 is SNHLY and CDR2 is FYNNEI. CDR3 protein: CATSGREELYEQYF. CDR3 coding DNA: TGTGCCACCTCTGGACGGGAGGAGCTCTACGAGCAGTACTTC.

This CDR3 reads CASSLLLGDGYTF. The CDR3 DNA sequence: TGTGCCAGCAGTTTATTGTTAGGGGATGGCTACACCTTC. This chain joins TRBV28 and TRBJ1-2; a possible D gene is TRBD1 (5 bases). Per germline, CDR1 MDHEN and CDR2 SYDVKM. The CDR3 is 13 residues long. Trimming stripped 1 base from V and 6 bases from J, with 9 bases between.

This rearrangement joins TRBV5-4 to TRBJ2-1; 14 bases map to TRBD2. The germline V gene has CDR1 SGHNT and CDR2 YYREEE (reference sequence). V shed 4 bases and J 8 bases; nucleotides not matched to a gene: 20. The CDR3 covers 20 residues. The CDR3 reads CASSTGTSGSSFTDFDEQFF. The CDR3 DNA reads TGTGCCAGCAGCACCGGGACTAGCGGGAGTTCTTTCACCGATTTCGATGAGCAGTTCTTC.

The CDR3 DNA reads as TGTGCCAGCAGCTTAGGGACAGGGGCCTCCTATAGCAATCAGCCCCAGCATTTT. It codes for CASSLGTGASYSNQPQHF. The chain links TRBV7-8 to TRBJ1-5; 9 nucleotides agree with TRBD1. This CDR3 is 18 amino acids long. Germline values: CDR1 SGHVS, CDR2 FQNEAQ. J was trimmed by 0 bases and V by 1 base; bases with no gene match: 7. Full variable domain (remainder filled in from reference TRBV7-8 and TRBJ1-5): GAGVSQSPRYKVAKRGQDVALRCDPISGHVSLFWYQQALGQGPEFLTYFQNEAQLDKSGLPSDRFFAERPEGSVSTLKIQRTQQEDSAVYLCASSLGTGASYSNQPQHFGDGTRLSIL.

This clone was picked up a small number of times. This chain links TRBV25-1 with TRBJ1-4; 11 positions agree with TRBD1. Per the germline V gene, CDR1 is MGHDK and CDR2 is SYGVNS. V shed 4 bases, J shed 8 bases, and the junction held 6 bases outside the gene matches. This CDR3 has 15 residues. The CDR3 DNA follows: TGTGCCAGCAGTGGAGGACAGGGGGCTCGGGAAAAACTGTTTTTT. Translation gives CASSGGQGAREKLFF. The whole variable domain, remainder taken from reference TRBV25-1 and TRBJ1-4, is EADIYQTPRYLVIGTGKKITLECSQTMGHDKMYWYQQDPGMELHLIHYSYGVNSTEKGDLSSESTVSRIRTEHFPLTLESARPSHTSQYLCASSGGQGAREKLFFGSGTQLSVL.

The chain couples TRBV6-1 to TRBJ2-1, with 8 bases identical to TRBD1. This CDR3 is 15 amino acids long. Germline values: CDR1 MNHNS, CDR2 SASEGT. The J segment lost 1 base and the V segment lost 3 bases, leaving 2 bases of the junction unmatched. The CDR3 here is CASSEDRVSYNEQFF. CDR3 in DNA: TGTGCCAGCAGTGAGGACAGGGTATCCTACAATGAGCAGTTCTTC.

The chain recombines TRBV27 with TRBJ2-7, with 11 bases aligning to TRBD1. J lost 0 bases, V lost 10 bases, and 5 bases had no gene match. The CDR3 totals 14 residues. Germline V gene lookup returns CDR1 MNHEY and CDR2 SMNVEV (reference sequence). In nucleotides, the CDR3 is TGTGCCACCCTAGGGACAGGGGGCTCCTACGAGCAGTACTTC. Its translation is CATLGTGGSYEQYF.

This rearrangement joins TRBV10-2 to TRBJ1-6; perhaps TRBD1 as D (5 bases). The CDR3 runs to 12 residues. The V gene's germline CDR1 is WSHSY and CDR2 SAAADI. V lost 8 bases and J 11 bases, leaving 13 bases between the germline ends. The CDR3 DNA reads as TGCGCCAGCGGGGCTGTGGAAGCACCCCTCCACTTT. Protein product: CASGAVEAPLHF.

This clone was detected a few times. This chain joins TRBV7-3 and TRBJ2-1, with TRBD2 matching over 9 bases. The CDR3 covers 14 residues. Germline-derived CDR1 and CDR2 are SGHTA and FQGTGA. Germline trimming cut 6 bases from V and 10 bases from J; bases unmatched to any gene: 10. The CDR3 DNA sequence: TGTGCCAGCAGTTCCGGGACTAGCATAACAGAGCAGTTCTTC. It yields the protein CASSSGTSITEQFF.

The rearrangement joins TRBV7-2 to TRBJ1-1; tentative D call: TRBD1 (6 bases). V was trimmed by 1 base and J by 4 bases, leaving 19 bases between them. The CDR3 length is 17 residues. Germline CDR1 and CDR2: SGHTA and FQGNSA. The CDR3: CASSLVTGGLVGTEAFF. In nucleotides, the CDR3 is TGTGCCAGCAGCTTAGTAACCGGGGGGCTGGTCGGCACTGAAGCTTTCTTT.

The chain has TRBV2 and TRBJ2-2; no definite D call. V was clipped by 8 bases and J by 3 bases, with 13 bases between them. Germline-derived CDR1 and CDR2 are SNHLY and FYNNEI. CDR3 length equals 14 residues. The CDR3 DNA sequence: TGTGCCAGCCTTGAGGAGCGTCACACCGGGGAGCTGTTTTTT. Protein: CASLEERHTGELFF.

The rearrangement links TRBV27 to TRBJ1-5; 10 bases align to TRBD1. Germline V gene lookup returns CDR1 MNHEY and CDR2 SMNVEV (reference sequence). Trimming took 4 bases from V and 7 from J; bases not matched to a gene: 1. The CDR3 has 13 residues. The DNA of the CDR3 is TGTGCCAGCAGTTCGGACAGGGGGCAGCCCCAGCATTTT. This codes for CASSSDRGQPQHF.

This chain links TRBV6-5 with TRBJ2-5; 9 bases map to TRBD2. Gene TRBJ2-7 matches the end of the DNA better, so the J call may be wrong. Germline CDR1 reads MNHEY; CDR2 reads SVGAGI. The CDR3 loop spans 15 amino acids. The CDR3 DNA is TGTGCCAGCAGTGTTCTAGCGGGACCTCATTACGAGCAGTACTTC. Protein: CASSVLAGPHYEQYF.

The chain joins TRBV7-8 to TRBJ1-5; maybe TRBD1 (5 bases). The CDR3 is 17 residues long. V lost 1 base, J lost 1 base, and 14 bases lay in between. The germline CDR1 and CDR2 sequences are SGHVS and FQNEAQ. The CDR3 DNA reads TGTGCCAGCAGCTTAGGGCCGGGGGAAATGAGCAATCAGCCCCAGCATTTT. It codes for CASSLGPGEMSNQPQHF. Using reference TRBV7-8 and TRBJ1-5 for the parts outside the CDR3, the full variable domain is GAGVSQSPRYKVAKRGQDVALRCDPISGHVSLFWYQQALGQGPEFLTYFQNEAQLDKSGLPSDRFFAERPEGSVSTLKIQRTQQEDSAVYLCASSLGPGEMSNQPQHFGDGTRLSIL.